One and the same sample provided the 11 T cell receptor beta chains below, sequenced in a study of T cells in Graves' hyperthyroidism and ophthalmopathy. It was RNA transcripts that yielded the amplified TCR beta CDR3 regions. A first-round RT-PCR of the TCR CDR3 used the HTBI primer set. A single record per CDR3 protein comes from TCRdb applying MiXCR to the multiplex PCR reads. The data show 400,000 or so distinct CDR3 sequences, roughly 15% seen once. The sample taken for sequencing was blood. These receptors were taken from a woman aged 30 to 39 with Graves' ophthalmopathy.

The gene calls are TRBV3-1 and TRBJ2-1; tentatively, D is TRBD2 (5 bases). The germline V gene has CDR1 LGHDT and CDR2 YNNKEL (reference sequence). The CDR3 has 14 residues. With 8 bases removed from V and 10 bases from J, the gap between germline ends came to 21 bases. DNA for the CDR3: TGTGCCAGCGCCCGCGGGCGGGTCCGGGGAGAGCAGTTCTTC. Amino acids: CASARGRVRGEQFF.

This clonotype was picked up many times. V is TRBV27 and J is TRBJ1-6; D is undetermined. The CDR3 totals 14 residues. V was pared by 7 bases and J by 0 bases, with 7 bases between. Germline loops: CDR1 MNHEY, CDR2 SMNVEV (reference sequence). The CDR3 DNA reads TGTGCCAGCAAACTAAGCTCCTATAATTCACCCCTCCACTTT. Amino acid sequence: CASKLSSYNSPLHF.

This clonotype was seen many times. The CDR3 DNA reads as TGTGCCAGCAGTCAGCCCCCGACTAGCGGCGCTGAGCAGTTCTTC. It translates to CASSQPPTSGAEQFF. The chain carries TRBV12-3 or TRBV12-4 and TRBJ2-1; 9 bases are a match to TRBD2. The CDR3 has 15 residues. V trimming: 5 bases; J trimming: 9 bases; junction bases outside the gene matches: 11.

This clonotype was detected many times. The CDR3 DNA is TGTGCCTGTACAGGGGGGGGCACTGAAGCTTTCTTT. Its translation: CACTGGGTEAFF. The V gene is TRBV30, the J gene TRBJ1-1; 8 bases match TRBD1. The junction had 4 bases not matched to a gene; V was cut back by 6 bases and J by 4 bases. The germline CDR1 and CDR2 sequences are GTSNPN and SVGIG (reference sequence). The CDR3 loop spans 12 amino acids.

The rearrangement links TRBV5-5 to TRBJ2-1; D may be TRBD1 (6 bases). This CDR3 has 16 residues. Germline loops: CDR1 SGHKS, CDR2 YYEKEE (reference sequence). V gave up 1 base and J gave up 4 bases, with 15 bases separating them. The CDR3 DNA reads as TGTGCCAGCAGCTTGACGGGGACACAGACTTACAATGAGCAGTTCTTC. It specifies CASSLTGTQTYNEQFF.

The CDR3 region is CASSSTSGESGANVLTF. The CDR3 DNA follows: TGTGCCAGTAGTTCTACCAGCGGGGAATCTGGGGCCAACGTCCTGACTTTC. This chain joins TRBV19 and TRBJ2-6, with 7 bases lining up with TRBD2. The CDR3 is 17 residues long. Germline-derived CDR1 and CDR2 are LNHDA and SQIVND (reference sequence). With 5 bases clipped from V and 1 base from J, the junction kept 8 bases outside the gene matches.

In this sample, this clonotype turned up many times. The chain joins TRBV27 to TRBJ2-7; 12 bases map to TRBD2. With V trimmed by 4 bases and J by 3 bases, 4 bases remained unmatched. The CDR3 has 15 amino acids. Germline V gives CDR1 MNHEY, CDR2 SMNVEV (reference sequence). The CDR3 protein is CASSSRLAGVYEQYF. For the CDR3, the DNA is TGTGCCAGCAGTTCCAGACTAGCGGGGGTCTACGAGCAGTACTTC.

There are a few counts of this clonotype. The J gene is TRBJ1-5, the V gene TRBV4-1; 7 bases match TRBD1. Unmatched junction bases numbered 2, after V lost 2 bases and J lost 1 base. Germline V gene sequence: CDR1 MGHRA, CDR2 YSYEKL. CDR3 size: 15 residues. The CDR3 spells CASSQPDRSNQPQHF. CDR3 DNA: TGCGCCAGCAGCCAACCGGACAGGAGCAATCAGCCCCAGCATTTT.

Many counts were recorded for this clonotype. The chain links TRBV6-5 to TRBJ2-2, with 12 nucleotides matching TRBD2. Germline V gives CDR1 MNHEY, CDR2 SVGAGI. Trimming took 2 bases from V and 6 from J; bases not matched to a gene: 10. The CDR3 loop spans 18 amino acids. CDR3 in amino acids: CASSYTLLAGGFPGELFF. The CDR3, as DNA: TGTGCCAGCAGTTACACGCTCCTAGCGGGAGGGTTCCCCGGGGAGCTGTTTTTT.

This clonotype occurred a few times. The genes are TRBV19 and TRBJ1-2; weak D call: TRBD1 (5 bases). V lost 5 bases, J lost 6 bases, and 19 bases lay in between. Germline V gene lookup returns CDR1 LNHDA and CDR2 SQIVND (reference sequence). CDR3 length: 15 amino acids. The CDR3, as DNA: TGTGCCAGTAGTCCCCTTATTAGGGGCCTGGATGGCTACACCTTC. Its protein is CASSPLIRGLDGYTF. Full variable domain (remainder filled in from reference TRBV19 and TRBJ1-2): DGGITQSPKYLFRKEGQNVTLSCEQNLNHDAMYWYRQDPGQGLRLIYYSQIVNDFQKGDIAEGYSVSREKKESFPLTVTSAQKNPTAFYLCASSPLIRGLDGYTFGSGTRLTVV.

A remark on this clonotype: A much larger clone sits a single nucleotide away, making a read error possible. DNA for the CDR3: TGTGCCAGCAGTGGATTAAGTGGCGGGGGGGCGGAAGATACGCAGTATTTT. Its protein is CASSGLSGGGAEDTQYF. This chain links TRBV6-1 with TRBJ2-3, with 9 nucleotides matching TRBD2. Trimming at V came to 4 bases and at J to 5 bases, leaving 13 bases not matched to a gene. CDR1 MNHNS and CDR2 SASEGT come from the germline V gene. This CDR3 spans 17 amino acids.